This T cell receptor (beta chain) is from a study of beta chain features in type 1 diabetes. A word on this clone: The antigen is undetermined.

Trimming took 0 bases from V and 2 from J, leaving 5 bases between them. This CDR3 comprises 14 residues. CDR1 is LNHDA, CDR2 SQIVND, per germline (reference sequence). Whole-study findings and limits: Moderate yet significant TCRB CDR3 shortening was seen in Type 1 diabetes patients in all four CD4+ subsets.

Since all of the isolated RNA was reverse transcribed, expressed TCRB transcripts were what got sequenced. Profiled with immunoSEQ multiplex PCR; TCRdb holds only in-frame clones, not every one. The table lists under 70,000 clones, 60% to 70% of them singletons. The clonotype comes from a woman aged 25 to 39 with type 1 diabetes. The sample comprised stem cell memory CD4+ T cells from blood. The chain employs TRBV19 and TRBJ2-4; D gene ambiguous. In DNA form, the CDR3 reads TGTGCCAGTAGTATAGATATTACCAAAAACATTCAGTACTTC. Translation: CASSIDITKNIQYF.